The sequence of this TCR beta chain was determined in a study of cytomegalovirus exposure and HLA in healthy donors. Overall study findings and caveats: With later analysis, a missense DCLRE1C variant became linked to TCR beta V- and J-gene trimming. A later analysis revealed that TCR association rates differed between HLA loci, peaking at DRB1 and bottoming out at HLA-C. Some V segments, TRBV6-2 and TRBV6-3 among them, were indistinguishable and were therefore excluded.

PCR employed 60 Vbeta and 13 Jbeta primers. Clones were read by immunoSEQ multiplex PCR, and TCRdb kept only the in-frame ones, dropping some. The repertoire holds roughly 160,000 clones, roughly 84% seen once, with under 1.1% in the top ten. Points on this clone: The antigen is undetermined.

This CDR3 region has 14 residues. The V gene's germline CDR1 is SGHVS and CDR2 FNYEAQ. The V gene lost 3 bases and the J gene lost 5 bases, with 13 bases spanning the gap. Sequences were obtained from PBMCs. The clonotype comes from a young man in good health and CMV-seronegative. The chain links TRBV7-6 to TRBJ2-5, with D uncertain. This CDR3 is CASSLAGSYETQYF. CDR3 DNA sequence: TGTGCCAGCAGCTTGGCTGGTTCTTACGAGACCCAGTACTTC.